The entry below gives a single T cell receptor (beta chain) sequence along with its context. This clone was found a few times. Its antigen target is currently unknown. The record has no base qualities; no much larger clone is one base away. The record originates from a study of blood T cell repertoires in COVID-19 (dated by TCRdb to 2020 to 2021). Concerning the study at large: Samples from collaborators originated in the United States, Italy and Spain and spanned both the acute and convalescent phases of COVID-19. Deeply sampled blood TCRbeta repertoires from subjects exposed to, actively infected with, or recovered from COVID-19 were included in the dataset. The repertoires were released in a freely available public database intended as a resource for research on the immune response to SARS-CoV-2. The sample metadata nearly always contained a de-identified subject ID, COVID-19 status, age in years and sex. The material from the prospective study consisted of cDNA or gDNA derived from T cells, B-cell-depleted T cells, or PBMCs. The samples were drawn from the first 160 participants of the ongoing ImmuneRACE study and from under 1,500 subjects provided by 6 global collaborators. Where HLA class I and class II types were available, the types were taken from metadata supplied by the sample provider, not from assay-based typing.

Collaborating institutions collected whole blood in K2EDTA tubes following their own protocols. For TCRbeta analysis, collaborators shipped samples as frozen whole blood, isolated PBMCs, or DNA extracted from either of those sample types. Results and caveats for the whole study, not just this receptor: How much clinical and demographic metadata was included differed by source and by participant, and the metadata was provided uncurated.

TCRbeta CDR3 regions were amplified from genomic DNA by means of the immunoSEQ Assay, a bias-controlled multiplex PCR. On the authors' methods: Nucleated cell counts per sample were estimated from amplification of reference gene primers within the assay. To quantify the absolute abundance of each unique TCRbeta CDR3 rearrangement, sequence reads were collapsed and filtered. For each sample, productive Simpson clonality was calculated as the square root of Simpson's diversity index across productive rearrangements. The clones in this table, taken by TCRdb from immuneACCESS, are in-frame only. Not every clone is retained; where verified, under half of the shortfall comes from an unresolved V gene, and the cause of the rest is unknown. The V and J calls and clone size were taken over from that table, and D and trimming were inferred from the DNA. This sample lists 55,000 to 70,000 clones; around 90% were detected once. Clones ranked in the top ten supply about 0.93% of the sample.

The TCR was taken from a man aged 65 to 79 with acute or convalescent COVID-19. Specimen: peripheral blood.

The CDR3 reads CASSSMPKDEQFF. Here is the DNA: TGTGCCAGCAGCTCCATGCCTAAAGATGAGCAGTTCTTC. The chain is encoded by TRBV11-3 joined to TRBJ2-1; the D gene cannot be resolved reliably. Between the V and J ends, shortened by 4 bases and 8 bases respectively, the junction contains 12 bases. Reading the germline V gene gives CDR1 SGHNT and CDR2 YENEEA. The CDR3 has 13 amino acids, counting the end cysteine and phenylalanine. The sequence is cut down to CDR3 DNA, 39 bases in frame from base 1.